This T cell receptor (beta chain) comes out of a study of cytomegalovirus exposure and HLA in healthy donors (TCRdb year 2017). As for the study more broadly: A later analysis indicated that the 95 to 150 validation repertoires were generated on the platform also employed for the 670 or so repertoires of the first cohort. The study aimed to test whether signatures of past pathogen exposure could be identified by cataloging public T cell receptors. A separate validation cohort of over 95 different subjects was used in addition to the roughly 670-subject first cohort. To predict cytomegalovirus infection status, the study combined high-throughput TCR immunosequencing, statistical association of individual TCRs with disease status, and machine learning.

Libraries were prepared through the immunoSEQ multiplex PCR assay. From the authors' description of their analysis: To diagnose cytomegalovirus status from the catalog of TCR beta chain sequences, a statistical classification framework was built. What TCRdb holds here is the immuneACCESS table cut down to in-frame rearrangements. Part of the clones is not present; checked against another copy, under half of the missing clones reflect an unresolved V gene, and the others are unexplained. The DNA was the basis for D and trimming; V, J and clone size are from that table. Across this sample there are some 260,000 clones, with less than 95% seen only once. Clones ranked in the top ten supply approximately 3% of the sample. The CDR3 spans 19 residues, from the cysteine through the phenylalanine. Only the CDR3 region is kept as DNA, spanning 57 bases read in frame from base 1. Summary of the overall study and its limitations: A few of the identified cytomegalovirus-associated TCR beta chains were confirmed in vitro to be specific for cytomegalovirus antigens. While some public TCRs were present in many individuals, most TCR sequences turned up only very rarely across donors. A later analysis found that TCRs clustered in the first cohort also tended to co-occur in the 120 validation repertoires, with just under 95% of cluster scores above 0. It was suggested by the authors that the approach could potentially be generalized to other disease states and immunological phenotypes. All 120 or so repertoires were used to score co-occurrence in the validation cohort in a later analysis, because that analysis had no HLA typing for the cohort. The study listed 170 or so TCR beta chains as associated with cytomegalovirus. The classifier was reported to diagnose cytomegalovirus status with high specificity and sensitivity in both the original cohort and the validation cohort.

The donors were included in the validation cohort of some 120 subjects, a group kept apart from the 666-subject first cohort. In the case of this clone: Its antigen target is currently unknown. No base quality values were provided; no much bigger clone lies one nucleotide off.

The sequence links TRBV1 to TRBJ2-5; TRBD1, the table's D call, lacks a check against the DNA. TRBV1 is a recognized pseudogene. This TCR was recovered from a woman under 40 in good health and CMV-seronegative. The sequenced sample was PBMCs. The CDR3 region reads CTSSQEIQWGTGYGKTQYF. The nucleotide sequence reads as follows: TGCACCAGCAGCCAAGAGATCCAGTGGGGGACAGGGTATGGGAAGACCCAGTACTTC.